This paragraph covers one T cell receptor (beta chain) sequence. What this receptor recognizes is not known. No clone much larger than this one lies a single base away; base qualities are absent. This sample was included in a study of Graves' ophthalmopathy and Graves' hyperthyroidism (dated by TCRdb to 2016 to 2018). Regarding the research as a whole: Peripheral blood was collected before any treatment was given, at the time of initial diagnosis. TCR beta repertoire signatures were used to distinguish Graves' ophthalmopathy from Graves' hyperthyroidism and to predict progression to ophthalmopathy. In total, over 130 blood samples were TCR-sequenced: approximately 40 ophthalmopathy, roughly 77 hyperthyroidism and some 17 hyperthyroidism-to-ophthalmopathy patients. To explore V-J signatures that separate ophthalmopathy from hyperthyroidism, a discovery set of around 97 patients was enrolled, consisting of about 41 with ophthalmopathy and roughly 57 with stable hyperthyroidism. An independent validation cohort was composed of around 19 hyperthyroidism patients and around 16 patients who later progressed from hyperthyroidism to ophthalmopathy. T-cell repertoires of thyroid tissue and blood were compared in 5 or 6 hyperthyroidism patients. Following sampling, methimazole starting at 30 mg daily was administered to hyperthyroidism patients, and high-dose intravenous methylprednisolone was administered to ophthalmopathy patients.

Patients with ophthalmopathy had moderately to severely active disease, with a Clinical Activity Score of 3 or more, a NOSPECS grade of 4 or more, and a disease duration of less than 3 months. Patients with other autoimmune diseases, uncontrolled infections, pregnancy or lactation were excluded. Clinical symptoms, serum thyroxine, TRAb, thyroid ultrasound and orbital computed tomography formed the basis of the diagnosis. Using Ficoll-Paque density gradient centrifugation, PBMCs were isolated from less than 11 ml of fresh peripheral blood. Trizol reagent was used to extract the total RNA, and its quality was then checked on an Agilent 2100 Bioanalyzer. Results and caveats for the whole study, not just this receptor: No statistical method was used to set the sample size in advance, and the investigators knew which group each participant was assigned to. In cross-validation, the 13-signature model distinguished ophthalmopathy from stable hyperthyroidism with 87.88% sensitivity and 81% to 82% specificity, while in the test set the corresponding values were approximately 80% and 75%. Most expanded thyroid clonotypes with a frequency above 0.001 also appeared in blood, which suggests that blood repertoires may reflect the immune response in the thyroid. In validation, the model predicted ophthalmopathy progression with about 70% sensitivity and 72% to 80% specificity; 12 predicted patients were CT-confirmed with GO in a median of about 6.1 months.

For repertoire sequencing, the TCR beta CDR3 regions were amplified from RNA transcripts. The first round of RT-PCR was done with HTBI primers and the Qiagen OneStep RT-PCR kit, and was followed by a second round of multiplex PCR, then size selection and purification. Libraries were sequenced on an Illumina HiSeq2000 using paired-end 100 bp reads. From the authors' description of their analysis: SOAPnuke was used to process the reads, removing any read that contained adapters or uncalled bases, had a mean Phred below 15, or lacked an exact match to the constant primer or identifier. COPE v1.2.5 was used to merge the high-quality paired reads. Clonotypes were defined as unique nucleotide sequences and were aligned to IMGT TRB V, D and J references using MiTCR v1.1. The analysis was limited to V-J combinations with a frequency above 0.0001, which together covered 99% to 99.2% of the repertoires. For each V-J combination, a TCR clonal expansion and chaos score was defined as the ratio of F50 clonal expansion to chaos observed in the TCRdist matrix. Welch's t-statistics and random forest were used to reduce features to 10 to 15 V-J combinations, which were fed into a naive Bayes classifier. The Morisita-Horn index was used to measure how similar the thyroid and blood repertoires were. TCRdb applied fastp at Q25 and MiXCR to the public reads, then kept only in-frame beta chains. Merged by CDR3 protein, the rows form single entries marked with the most common genes and DNA. These V and J calls originate from TCRdb's pipeline instead of the authors' own analysis. The sample records approximately 700,000 distinct CDR3 sequences, just over 40% of which are singletons. The ten largest clones add up to over 2.5% of the sample.

The V end gives up 0 bases and the J end 5 bases, leaving 15 bases in the junction not matched to a gene. CDR3 length: 19 amino acids, cysteine to phenylalanine. Only the CDR3 part of the read is kept: 57 bases, read in frame from the first base. CDR1 and CDR2 (LGHDT, YNNKEL) derive from the germline V gene (reference sequence). The receptor was derived from an adult man with Graves' ophthalmopathy. Specimen: peripheral blood. The V gene is TRBV3-1 and the J gene is TRBJ2-5; TRBD1 fits 10 bases in the junction. CDR3 region: CASSQEAFGTGVAKETQYF. In nucleotide form, the sequence is TGTGCCAGCAGCCAAGAAGCATTCGGGACAGGGGTAGCGAAGGAGACCCAGTACTTC.